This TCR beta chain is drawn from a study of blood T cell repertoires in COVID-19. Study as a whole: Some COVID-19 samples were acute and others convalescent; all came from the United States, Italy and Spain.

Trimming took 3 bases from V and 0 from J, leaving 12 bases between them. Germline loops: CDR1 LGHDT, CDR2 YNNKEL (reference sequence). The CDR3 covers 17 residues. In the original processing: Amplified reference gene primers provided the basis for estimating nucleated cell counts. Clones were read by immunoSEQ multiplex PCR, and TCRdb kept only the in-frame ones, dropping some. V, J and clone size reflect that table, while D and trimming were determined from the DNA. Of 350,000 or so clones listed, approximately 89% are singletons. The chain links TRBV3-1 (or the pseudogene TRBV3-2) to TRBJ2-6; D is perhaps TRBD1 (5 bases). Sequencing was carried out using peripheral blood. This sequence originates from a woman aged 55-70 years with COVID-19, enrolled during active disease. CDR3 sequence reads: CASSHSREHSGANVLTF. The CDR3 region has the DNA TGTGCCAGCAGCCATTCCAGGGAACACTCTGGGGCCAACGTCCTGACTTTC.